These 21 T cell receptor beta chains came from one sample sequenced in a study of blood T cell repertoires in COVID-19 (dated by TCRdb to the early 2020s). Libraries were prepared through the immunoSEQ multiplex PCR assay. In TCRdb, the immuneACCESS table is reduced to in-frame sequences with V and J assigned. These tables do not hold every clone; where another copy was compared, an unresolved V gene accounts for under half, and the others remain unexplained. In all, the sample holds more than 250,000 clones, and about 89% of those were seen once. The top ten hold over 2.5% of the sample. Sequenced sample: PBMCs or T cells enriched from blood (not recorded which). These receptors were taken from a woman under 30 who had recovered from COVID-19.

Regarding this clone: The same CDR3 can be traced to other DNA sequences in this sample. The chain combines TRBV28 with TRBJ1-1; D may be TRBD1 (6 bases). The CDR3 is 13 residues long. From germline, CDR1 is MDHEN and CDR2 SYDVKM. V was clipped by 6 bases and J by 2 bases, with 10 bases between them. The CDR3 here is CASRKQGNTEAFF. CDR3 nucleotide sequence: TGTGCCAGCAGAAAACAGGGAAACACTGAAGCTTTCTTT.

This chain links TRBV28 with TRBJ1-4, with D possibly being TRBD1 (5 bases). The CDR3 runs to 14 residues. Trimming removed 3 bases at V and 5 bases at J, with 10 bases between. Germline assignment: CDR1 MDHEN and CDR2 SYDVKM. The CDR3 bases are TGTGCCAGCAGTTTTACAGGATCAAATGAAAAACTGTTTTTT. It is translated as CASSFTGSNEKLFF.

The chain links TRBV28 to TRBJ1-2; D remains ambiguous. CDR3 size: 13 residues. The germline CDR1 and CDR2 sequences are MDHEN and SYDVKM. V lost 1 base to trimming and J lost 7 bases, with 10 bases between them. The chain's CDR3 is CASSLYSPPGYTF. CDR3 DNA sequence: TGTGCCAGCAGTTTATACTCCCCTCCTGGCTACACCTTC.

This CDR3 reads CACGTSGTYNEQFF. The DNA of the CDR3 is TGTGCCTGTGGGACTAGCGGAACCTACAATGAGCAGTTCTTC. V is TRBV2 and J is TRBJ2-1; 11 bases are a match to TRBD2. This CDR3 spans 14 amino acids. V was clipped by 11 bases and J by 2 bases; unmatched bases: 5. Germline lookup yields CDR1 SNHLY and CDR2 FYNNEI.

The chain joins TRBV19 to TRBJ2-7; D perhaps matches TRBD2 (6 bases). The CDR3 covers 13 residues. The V gene lost 8 bases and the J gene lost 6 bases, with 17 bases spanning the gap. The germline V gene encodes CDR1 LNHDA and CDR2 SQIVND (reference sequence). The CDR3 DNA sequence: TGTGCCAGTTCCCATCCCGCCGGGGGCGAGCAGTACTTC. This sequence encodes CASSHPAGGEQYF.

This chain joins TRBV19 and TRBJ2-2; the D gene is possibly TRBD2 (6 bases). The V end was cut by 6 bases, the J end by 4 bases, with 12 bases between. The V gene's germline CDR1 is LNHDA and CDR2 SQIVND (reference sequence). This CDR3 region has 14 residues. CDR3 loop: CASRGGAVTGELFF. CDR3 in DNA: TGTGCCAGTAGAGGAGGGGCGGTCACCGGGGAGCTGTTTTTT.

The rearrangement uses TRBV2 and TRBJ2-5, with 8 bases lining up with TRBD2. CDR3 length: 13 amino acids. V shed 7 bases and J 5 bases; nucleotides not matched to a gene: 6. Per germline, CDR1 SNHLY and CDR2 FYNNEI. The CDR3 sequence: CASNLAGRETQYF. DNA for the CDR3: TGTGCCAGCAACCTAGCGGGCAGGGAGACCCAGTACTTC.

The rearrangement joins TRBV30 to TRBJ2-5; the D gene is possibly TRBD2 (5 bases). Germline-derived CDR1 and CDR2 are GTSNPN and SVGIG (reference sequence). Trimming took 1 base from V and 5 from J, leaving 5 bases between them. There are 11 residues in the CDR3. The CDR3 sequence is CAWSAGETQYF. The CDR3 region has the DNA TGTGCCTGGAGTGCGGGGGAGACCCAGTACTTC.

The chain joins TRBV4-3 to TRBJ1-2; perhaps TRBD1 as D (5 bases). The CDR3 length is 15 residues. The V and J ends lost 1 base and 0 bases respectively, with 9 bases between them. Per germline, CDR1 LGHNA and CDR2 YSLEER. CDR3: CASSQAQEPNYGYTF. The CDR3 DNA follows: TGCGCCAGCAGCCAAGCACAGGAACCTAACTATGGCTACACCTTC.

To note about this clone: One end of the junction varies from germline; a read error may be responsible. V gene TRBV20-1 combines with J gene TRBJ1-2; D gene unclear. CDR1 and CDR2 from the germline V gene are DFQATT and SNEGSKA (reference sequence). The CDR3 is made up of 8 amino acids. The CDR3 bases are TGCAGTGCCCCCCGCGGAAACTTC. Protein product: CSAPRGNF.

The chain combines TRBV4-1 with TRBJ1-2, with 8 bases that match TRBD1. V was pared by 1 base and J by 2 bases, with 6 bases of the junction left unmatched. CDR1 MGHRA and CDR2 YSYEKL come from the germline V gene. The CDR3 extends over 16 amino acids. The CDR3 DNA follows: TGCGCCAGCAGCCAAGGAGTTAACAGGGGGAACTATGGCTACACCTTC. Its protein is CASSQGVNRGNYGYTF.

The chain has TRBV12-5 and TRBJ2-2; D may be TRBD1 (5 bases). Germline V CDR1 and CDR2: LGHNT, FRNRAP. This CDR3 contains 13 residues. Trimming shortened V by 6 bases and J by 2 bases, and 7 bases separated the two germline ends. CDR3 amino acids: CASGQGNTGELFF. The CDR3 DNA reads as TGTGCTAGTGGCCAGGGTAACACCGGGGAGCTGTTTTTT.

The J gene is TRBJ2-5, the V gene TRBV12-3 or TRBV12-4, with D possibly being TRBD1 (6 bases). The germline V and J ends were trimmed by 3 bases and 3 bases, with 8 bases remaining between them. The CDR3 has 13 residues. CDR3 nucleotide sequence: TGTGCCAGCAGTTTCAGGGGTAAAGAGACCCAGTACTTC. Translation gives CASSFRGKETQYF.

The V and J genes are TRBV7-5 and TRBJ1-2; the table calls TRBD1, which could not be checked here. TRBV7-5 is a pseudogene segment. This CDR3 region has 16 residues. The CDR3: CVRSRIPGQGYYGYTF. CDR3 coding DNA: TGTGTCAGAAGCCGAATTCCGGGACAGGGGTACTATGGCTACACCTTC.

The rearrangement links TRBV2 to TRBJ1-1; D perhaps matches TRBD1 (5 bases). CDR3 length equals 14 residues. Trimming pared 5 bases from V and 5 bases from J, leaving 15 bases between. Germline V gene lookup returns CDR1 SNHLY and CDR2 FYNNEI. This CDR3 reads CASSYDPGRTEAFF. The CDR3 nucleotides read TGTGCCAGCAGTTACGACCCAGGGAGGACTGAAGCTTTCTTT.

The gene calls are TRBV7-9 and TRBJ1-2, with 10 positions matching TRBD1. Germline V gives CDR1 SEHNR, CDR2 FQNEAQ (reference sequence). This CDR3 has 15 amino acids. V dropped 4 bases and J dropped 7; count of bases not matched to a gene: 9. The CDR3, as DNA: TGTGCCAGCAGCTCCGGGACAGGGGAGGCTCTTGGCTACACCTTC. Translation: CASSSGTGEALGYTF.

The table lists this clone with a count of one. V is TRBV4-3 and J is TRBJ2-3; tentative D call: TRBD2 (5 bases). V was clipped by 0 bases and J by 1 base, with 14 bases between them. The CDR3 length is 17 residues. The germline V gene encodes CDR1 LGHNA and CDR2 YSLEER. CDR3 DNA sequence: TGCGCCAGCAGCCAAGATTACACGGGAATCGGCACAGATACGCAGTATTTT. Its translation is CASSQDYTGIGTDTQYF.

This chain uses TRBV27 with TRBJ2-7, with a tentative D call TRBD1 (6 bases). V dropped 0 bases and J dropped 5 bases, with 11 bases sitting between them. The CDR3 contains 14 residues. Germline-derived CDR1 and CDR2 are MNHEY and SMNVEV (reference sequence). CDR3 in DNA: TGTGCCAGCAGTTTATCAATTTCAGGGGACGAGCAGTACTTC. Translation: CASSLSISGDEQYF.

The V and J genes are TRBV5-1 and TRBJ2-6; 10 bases agree with TRBD2. With 2 bases clipped from V and 2 bases from J, the junction kept 4 bases outside the gene matches. The CDR3 has 17 residues. CDR1 is SGHRS and CDR2 is YFSETQ in the germline V gene. This CDR3 is CASSFASGSPGANVLTF. The CDR3 coding sequence is TGCGCCAGCAGCTTTGCTAGCGGGAGCCCTGGGGCCAACGTCCTGACTTTC.

This chain connects TRBV7-9 to TRBJ2-6; 7 nucleotides align to TRBD1. Trimming removed 1 base from V and 0 bases from J; junction bases left unmatched: 6. The CDR3 runs to 18 residues. Germline V gene lookup returns CDR1 SEHNR and CDR2 FQNEAQ (reference sequence). CDR3 protein: CASSLEQGIYSGANVLTF. In DNA form, the CDR3 reads TGTGCCAGCAGCTTAGAACAGGGGATCTACTCTGGGGCCAACGTCCTGACTTTC.

This sequence joins TRBV5-4 and TRBJ2-3, with 10 positions matching TRBD2. From germline, CDR1 is SGHNT and CDR2 YYREEE (reference sequence). CDR3 size: 17 residues. Germline trimming cut 3 bases from V and 0 bases from J; bases unmatched to any gene: 7. In nucleotides, the CDR3 is TGTGCCAGCAGCTGGCGGACTAGCGGTACTAGCACAGATACGCAGTATTTT. Protein: CASSWRTSGTSTDTQYF.